The clone carrying this TCR beta chain was seen a handful of times. This record comes from a study of blood T cell repertoires in COVID-19. Background on the study: COVID-19 samples from acute and convalescent phases originated in the United States, Italy and Spain. The analysed material was cDNA or gDNA that came from T cells, B-cell-depleted T cells, or PBMCs.

Between the trimmed V and J ends, which lost 3 bases and 5 bases, there was a span of 10 bases. This CDR3 comprises 13 residues. Germline V gene data show CDR1 as LNHDA and CDR2 as SQIVND (reference sequence). Authors' data handling: Amplification of reference gene primers was used by the study to estimate nucleated cell counts. Using immunoSEQ multiplex PCR, the repertoire was profiled, and TCRdb retains in-frame clones only, with some absent. V and J calls and clone size are those listed in that table; D and trimming were worked out from the DNA. The data hold roughly 140,000 clones, with 80% to 90% observed a single time.

The TCR originated in a woman aged 40 to 55 with acute or convalescent COVID-19. The chain is built from TRBV19 and TRBJ1-1, with D tentatively TRBD1 (6 bases). Sequencing was performed on peripheral blood. The DNA of the CDR3 is TGTGCCAGTAGTATCGGCCAGGGGACTGAAGCTTTCTTT. Protein sequence: CASSIGQGTEAFF.